This is a list of T cell receptor beta chains from one sample in a study of blood T cell repertoires in COVID-19. TCRdb keeps only in-frame clones here, not all; method: immunoSEQ multiplex PCR. Of over 110,000 clones listed, almost 85% are singletons. The sequenced sample consisted of PBMCs or T cells enriched from blood (not recorded which). The receptors were gathered from a man aged 40-50 years with acute COVID-19. CDR3s include the opening cysteine and the closing phenylalanine or tryptophan. Fields, in order: V gene, D gene, clone size, J gene, CDR3 DNA, CDR3 protein. A D gene is named only where the DNA matches it firmly. Some rows have no size entry. The others give once, few or many, or a class for an expanded clone.

v_call: TRBV12-3/TRBV12-4; d_call: TRBD1; clone_size: .; j_call: TRBJ1-5; cdr3_nt: TGTGCCAGCACCTCGACAGGGAATCAGCCCCAGCATTTT; cdr3_aa: CASTSTGNQPQHF
v_call: TRBV7-9; d_call: TRBD1; clone_size: .; j_call: TRBJ2-7; cdr3_nt: TGTGCCAGCAGCTTAGCGGCGGGACAGGGGATCTACGAGCAGTACTTC; cdr3_aa: CASSLAAGQGIYEQYF
v_call: TRBV7-2; d_call: .; clone_size: .; j_call: TRBJ2-7; cdr3_nt: TGTGCCAGCAGCTTATCCCCGGGAAGCTCCTACGAGCAGTACTTC; cdr3_aa: CASSLSPGSSYEQYF
v_call: TRBV7-2; d_call: TRBD1; clone_size: .; j_call: TRBJ2-7; cdr3_nt: TGTGCCAGCAGCCTAAACCGGGACAGTCACGAGCAGTACTTC; cdr3_aa: CASSLNRDSHEQYF
v_call: TRBV3-1/TRBV3-2; d_call: TRBD1; clone_size: .; j_call: TRBJ2-4; cdr3_nt: TGTGCCAGCAGCCAAGTTCTGGACAGGGGAAAAAACATTCAGTACTTC; cdr3_aa: CASSQVLDRGKNIQYF
v_call: TRBV6-2/TRBV6-3; d_call: TRBD1; clone_size: once; j_call: TRBJ1-5; cdr3_nt: TGTGCCAGCAGTTACCCGGACAGGGGATCCAATCAGCCCCAGCATTTT; cdr3_aa: CASSYPDRGSNQPQHF
v_call: TRBV27; d_call: .; clone_size: .; j_call: TRBJ2-5; cdr3_nt: TGTGCCAGCACAAAATGGGCAGAAAACCAAGAGACCCAGTACTTC; cdr3_aa: CASTKWAENQETQYF
v_call: TRBV3-1/TRBV3-2; d_call: .; clone_size: few; j_call: TRBJ2-2; cdr3_nt: TGTGCCAGCAGCCAAGGGAGGGACACCGGGGAGCTGTTTTTT; cdr3_aa: CASSQGRDTGELFF
v_call: TRBV30; d_call: .; clone_size: .; j_call: TRBJ1-1; cdr3_nt: TGTGCCTGCGACCCCCAACAGGGTCGAGCTTTCTTT; cdr3_aa: CACDPQQGRAFF
v_call: TRBV29-1; d_call: TRBD2; clone_size: .; j_call: TRBJ2-3; cdr3_nt: TGCAGCGGGGGGACTAGCGGGGCAGATACGCAGTATTTT; cdr3_aa: CSGGTSGADTQYF
v_call: TRBV4-2; d_call: TRBD2; clone_size: many; j_call: TRBJ2-1; cdr3_nt: TGTGCCAGCAGGCCTGGACTAGCGGGGGGGAGCTCCTACAATGAGCAGTTCTTC; cdr3_aa: CASRPGLAGGSSYNEQFF
v_call: TRBV27; d_call: TRBD1; clone_size: .; j_call: TRBJ2-7; cdr3_nt: TGTGCCAGCAGTTCGACAGGGGTCCTCTCCTACGAGCAGTACTTC; cdr3_aa: CASSSTGVLSYEQYF
v_call: TRBV2; d_call: .; clone_size: .; j_call: TRBJ2-7; cdr3_nt: TGTGCCAGCAGTCGGGGATACGAGCAGTACTTC; cdr3_aa: CASSRGYEQYF
v_call: TRBV7-9; d_call: .; clone_size: few; j_call: TRBJ2-7; cdr3_nt: TGTGCCAGCAGCCCAGGGGTGGCTAGCGGTGCCTACGAGCAGTACTTC; cdr3_aa: CASSPGVASGAYEQYF
v_call: TRBV2; d_call: .; clone_size: .; j_call: TRBJ1-1; cdr3_nt: TGTGCCAGCTCCCCGATAGTCAACTCCCCCTTCACTGAAGCTTTCTTT; cdr3_aa: CASSPIVNSPFTEAFF
v_call: TRBV19; d_call: TRBD1; clone_size: .; j_call: TRBJ1-2; cdr3_nt: TGTGCCAGTAGTTCGACAGGGGATTATGGCTACACCTTC; cdr3_aa: CASSSTGDYGYTF
v_call: TRBV28; d_call: .; clone_size: .; j_call: TRBJ2-7; cdr3_nt: TGTGCCAGCTTAAAAGGGAGTTGGGCCTACGAGCAGTACTTC; cdr3_aa: CASLKGSWAYEQYF
v_call: TRBV3-1/TRBV3-2; d_call: .; clone_size: .; j_call: TRBJ2-3; cdr3_nt: TGTGCCAGCAGTCCTTCCCCAATCACAGGATCGGCGCAGTATTTT; cdr3_aa: CASSPSPITGSAQYF
v_call: TRBV19; d_call: .; clone_size: .; j_call: TRBJ2-1; cdr3_nt: TGTGCCAGTAGTATAGCTGGGAGGAGGATTAGCTCCTACAATGAGCAGTTCTTC; cdr3_aa: CASSIAGRRISSYNEQFF
v_call: TRBV3-1/TRBV3-2; d_call: .; clone_size: .; j_call: TRBJ1-6; cdr3_nt: TGTGCCAGCAGCCCACAGGGACCGGGGCGTAATTCACCCCTCCACTTT; cdr3_aa: CASSPQGPGRNSPLHF
v_call: TRBV7-9; d_call: TRBD2; clone_size: .; j_call: TRBJ2-5; cdr3_nt: TGTGCCAGCAGCTATAGCGGGAGTGGCCAAGAGACCCAGTACTTC; cdr3_aa: CASSYSGSGQETQYF
v_call: TRBV30; d_call: .; clone_size: .; j_call: TRBJ1-1; cdr3_nt: TGTGCCTGCCACGCAGGTGTGCCCGACACTGAAGCTTTCTTT; cdr3_aa: CACHAGVPDTEAFF
v_call: TRBV6-5; d_call: .; clone_size: few; j_call: TRBJ2-2; cdr3_nt: TGTGCCAGCAGTTACGGGACAAGTACCGGGGAGCTGTTTTTT; cdr3_aa: CASSYGTSTGELFF
v_call: TRBV6-5; d_call: TRBD1; clone_size: .; j_call: TRBJ2-7; cdr3_nt: TGTGCCAGCAGTTTCAACAGGGGAACCTACGAGCAGTACTTC; cdr3_aa: CASSFNRGTYEQYF
v_call: TRBV19; d_call: .; clone_size: .; j_call: TRBJ1-1; cdr3_nt: TGTGCCAGTAGTGGCAGACAGGCGACTGAAGCTTTCTTT; cdr3_aa: CASSGRQATEAFF
v_call: TRBV10-3; d_call: .; clone_size: few; j_call: TRBJ1-2; cdr3_nt: TGTGCCATCAACGGGGGTGTTGACTATGGCTACACCTTC; cdr3_aa: CAINGGVDYGYTF
v_call: TRBV3-1/TRBV3-2; d_call: TRBD2; clone_size: .; j_call: TRBJ2-2; cdr3_nt: TGTGCCAGCAGCCTACTGATAGCGGGGAACACCGGGGAGCTGTTTTTT; cdr3_aa: CASSLLIAGNTGELFF
v_call: TRBV29-1; d_call: .; clone_size: .; j_call: TRBJ1-2; cdr3_nt: TGCAGCGTTGAACGGGGTCTGGTGGGAGGCTACACCTTC; cdr3_aa: CSVERGLVGGYTF